This T cell receptor beta chain comes out of a study of cytomegalovirus exposure and HLA in healthy donors. For the study at large: Earlier results showed roughly 120 million unique TCR beta sequences derived from roughly 200 million T cells. Points from the study as a whole: DRB1 had the most TCR associations and HLA-C the fewest, a later analysis found, with rates varying by HLA locus.

Losses at the gene ends were 3 bases for V and 13 bases for J; bases not matched to a gene: 5. In germline, CDR1 is DFQATT, CDR2 SNEGSKA (reference sequence). The CDR3 runs to 10 residues. 13 Jbeta primers and 60 Vbeta primers were used for the PCR. Only in-frame clones appear in the TCRdb table, and some are missing; sequencing was by immunoSEQ multiplex PCR. This sample yields approximately 110,000 clones, of which 79% are seen a single time; approximately 3% belongs to the top ten. A remark on this clone: Its antigen remains unknown.

J is TRBJ1-2 and V is TRBV20-1, with TRBD1 matching over 7 bases. Sample: PBMCs. This sequence was found in a woman aged 35 to 49 in good health and CMV-seronegative. CDR3 loop: CSASSGTATF. CDR3 in DNA: TGCAGTGCTAGCTCGGGGACAGCCACCTTC.